The TCR beta chain under discussion was sequenced for a study of OX40 agonist ivuxolimab in advanced cancers. Only in-frame clones appear in the TCRdb table, and some are missing; sequencing was by immunoSEQ multiplex PCR. Of about 82,000 clones in the sample, 90% were seen once. V was clipped by 3 bases and J by 8 bases, with 14 bases between them. The CDR3 has 14 residues. Germline CDR1 and CDR2: LNHDA and SQIVND (reference sequence). The V gene is TRBV19, the J gene TRBJ2-1; D not resolved. The source was CD4+ or CD8+ T cells sorted from blood, collected in a trial of the OX40 agonist ivuxolimab. This sequence originates from an adult with an advanced solid tumor such as melanoma, head and neck, liver or kidney cancer. CDR3 residues: CASSISGFLDEQFF. CDR3 in DNA: TGTGCCAGTAGTATTTCCGGCTTCCTGGATGAGCAGTTCTTC.